Following are 29 T cell receptor beta chains from one sample sequenced in a study of blood T cell repertoires in COVID-19. Sequencing used immunoSEQ multiplex PCR; TCRdb keeps in-frame clones, though not all of them. This sample yields around 81,000 clones, of which approximately 88% are seen a single time; roughly 6.6% belongs to the top ten. The source material was peripheral blood. The origin of the receptors is a man between 65 and 79 years old with acute or convalescent COVID-19.

The gene calls are TRBV4-3 and TRBJ2-2, with 7 bases matching TRBD1. After removal of 4 bases from V and 4 bases from J, the junction contained 6 bases not matched to a gene. From germline, CDR1 is LGHNA and CDR2 YSLEER. CDR3 length equals 15 residues. DNA for the CDR3: TGCGCCAGCAGCCTTGGGACAGAGGTCACCGGGGAGCTGTTTTTT. It translates to CASSLGTEVTGELFF.

In this sample, this clone turned up a few times. This chain joins TRBV2 and TRBJ2-4; tentatively, D is TRBD1 (6 bases). This CDR3 contains 14 residues. Trimming pared 3 bases from V and 4 bases from J, leaving 10 bases between. Germline V gives CDR1 SNHLY, CDR2 FYNNEI. The CDR3 nucleotides read TGTGCCAGCAGTGATTGGCAGGGGAAAAACATTCAGTACTTC. Translating gives CASSDWQGKNIQYF.

The V call is TRBV5-1, the J call TRBJ1-4, with D hard to call. Germline V gives CDR1 SGHRS, CDR2 YFSETQ. V was trimmed by 0 bases and J by 8 bases, leaving 11 bases between them. This CDR3 comprises 14 residues. The CDR3 reads CASSLAGLGEKLFF. CDR3 bases: TGCGCCAGCAGCTTGGCGGGGTTGGGGGAAAAACTGTTTTTT.

This rearrangement joins TRBV29-1 to TRBJ1-1; no reliable D call. CDR1 and CDR2 (germline): SQVTM, ANQGSEA. V dropped 6 bases and J dropped 1 base, with 12 bases sitting between them. The CDR3 covers 13 residues. The DNA of the CDR3 is TGCAGCGTCCCACTCCCGGGGAACACTGAAGCTTTCTTT. It yields the protein CSVPLPGNTEAFF. Complete variable domain (other parts from reference TRBV29-1 and TRBJ1-1): SAVISQKPSRDICQRGTSLTIQCQVDSQVTMMFWYRQQPGQSLTLIATANQGSEATYESGFVIDKFPISRPNLTFSTLTVSNMSPEDSSIYLCSVPLPGNTEAFFGQGTRLTVV.

The DNA of the CDR3 is TGTGCCAGCAGCGCGACTAGCGGGGGGAGTTACGAGCAGTACTTC. Translation: CASSATSGGSYEQYF. The chain has TRBV7-2 and TRBJ2-7; 13 bases agree with TRBD2. Germline-derived CDR1 and CDR2 are SGHTA and FQGNSA. V was pared by 5 bases and J by 4 bases, with 5 bases of the junction left unmatched. CDR3 length equals 15 residues.

This rearrangement joins TRBV30 to TRBJ1-4; D uncertain. Trimming took 0 bases from V and 5 from J, leaving 10 bases between them. This CDR3 has 14 amino acids. Per the germline V gene, CDR1 is GTSNPN and CDR2 is SVGIG (reference sequence). This chain's CDR3 is CAWSVKSINEKLFF. Here the CDR3 DNA reads TGTGCCTGGAGTGTAAAGTCTATAAATGAAAAACTGTTTTTT. The full variable domain, in which reference TRBV30 and TRBJ1-4 provide the parts outside the CDR3, is SQTIHQWPATLVQPVGSPLSLECTVEGTSNPNLYWYRQAAGRGLQLLFYSVGIGQISSEVPQNLSASRPQDRQFILSSKKLLLSDSGFYLCAWSVKSINEKLFFGSGTQLSVL.

The V gene is TRBV18, the J gene TRBJ1-1; 7 bases map to TRBD1. CDR3 size: 14 residues. Germline assignment: CDR1 KGHSH and CDR2 LQKENI. Germline trimming cut 2 bases from V and 1 base from J; bases unmatched to any gene: 1. The CDR3 is CASSPTGENTEAFF. In DNA form, the CDR3 reads TGTGCCAGCTCACCAACAGGGGAGAACACTGAAGCTTTCTTT.

The rearrangement uses TRBV11-2 and TRBJ1-6; no clear D gene. Trimming removed 5 bases at V and 11 bases at J, with 13 bases between. The CDR3 has 13 residues. The V gene's germline CDR1 is SGHAT and CDR2 FQNNGV. The CDR3 sequence is CASSPILGTPLHF. The CDR3 bases are TGTGCCAGCAGCCCTATACTCGGGACACCCCTCCACTTT.

There are a few counts of this clone. The chain uses TRBV3-1 (or the pseudogene TRBV3-2) and TRBJ1-1; D perhaps matches TRBD1 (5 bases). The CDR3 runs to 14 residues. The V gene lost 8 bases and the J gene lost 1 base, with 14 bases spanning the gap. Germline-derived CDR1 and CDR2 are LGHDT and YNNKEL (reference sequence). The CDR3 here is CASGQGIGNTEAFF. CDR3 DNA sequence: TGTGCCAGCGGGCAGGGCATCGGGAACACTGAAGCTTTCTTT.

This sequence joins TRBV14 and TRBJ2-5, with D hard to call. V lost 0 bases and J 0 bases, leaving 5 bases between the germline ends. The germline gives CDR1 SGHDN, CDR2 FVKESK. The CDR3 sequence is 14 residues long. The CDR3 sequence is CASSQDRYQETQYF. CDR3 sequence (DNA): TGTGCCAGCAGCCAAGATCGGTACCAAGAGACCCAGTACTTC.

The chain links TRBV6-5 to TRBJ2-3, with a possible D match to TRBD1 (6 bases). In germline, CDR1 is MNHEY, CDR2 SVGAGI. Trimming stripped 11 bases from V and 1 base from J, with 16 bases between. The CDR3 totals 14 residues. CDR3 nucleotide sequence: TGTGCCGTCAAGCGACGACAGGGCACAGATACGCAGTATTTT. Its translation is CAVKRRQGTDTQYF.

The count of this clone is one. This chain joins TRBV15 and TRBJ2-1; 9 nucleotides line up with TRBD1. V lost 0 bases and J lost 3; bases outside the gene matches: 6. The CDR3 sequence is 17 residues long. The germline CDR1 and CDR2 sequences are LNHNV and YYDKDF (reference sequence). The CDR3 DNA reads TGTGCCACCAGCAGAGATATCAGGACAGGGGACTACAATGAGCAGTTCTTC. Its translation is CATSRDIRTGDYNEQFF.

The sample holds a few counts of this clone. This chain connects TRBV25-1 to TRBJ2-1; 9 bases align to TRBD2. The germline gives CDR1 MGHDK, CDR2 SYGVNS. The CDR3 length is 16 residues. V was pared by 1 base and J by 3 bases, with 4 bases of the junction left unmatched. CDR3 protein: CASSELAGAHYNEQFF. CDR3 DNA sequence: TGTGCCAGCAGTGAATTAGCGGGAGCGCACTACAATGAGCAGTTCTTC.

This sequence joins TRBV19 and TRBJ1-4; D uncertain. The V end lost 4 bases, the J end lost 5 bases, and 14 bases lay between the germline ends. CDR1 and CDR2 from the germline V gene are LNHDA and SQIVND (reference sequence). The CDR3 sequence is 15 residues long. CDR3 nucleotide sequence: TGTGCCAGTAGTAAAGCCCGACTGACGAATGAAAAACTGTTTTTT. The encoded protein is CASSKARLTNEKLFF.

This chain connects TRBV2 to TRBJ2-1, with TRBD2 matching over 14 bases. V shed 7 bases, J shed 7 bases, and the junction held 6 bases outside the gene matches. Germline-derived CDR1 and CDR2 are SNHLY and FYNNEI. CDR3 length: 15 residues. DNA for the CDR3: TGTGCCAGCACTAGGGGACTAGCGGGAGTAAATGAGCAGTTCTTC. Translation: CASTRGLAGVNEQFF.

DNA of the CDR3: TGTGCCAGCAGCCCGGGACAGGGGGCCGGGGAGCTGTTTTTT. Translating it yields CASSPGQGAGELFF. The chain is built from TRBV9 and TRBJ2-2; 11 nucleotides align to TRBD1. CDR1 and CDR2 from the germline V gene are SGDLS and YYNGEE. This CDR3 is built from 14 residues. The trim removed 4 bases at V and 6 bases at J, leaving 2 bases unmatched.

J is TRBJ1-6 and V is TRBV3-1 (or the pseudogene TRBV3-2), with 7 bases matching TRBD1. CDR1 is LGHDT, CDR2 YNNKEL, per germline (reference sequence). The junction had 9 bases not matched to a gene; V was cut back by 4 bases and J by 9 bases. This CDR3 has 15 residues. The CDR3, as DNA: TGTGCCAGCAGCCTCCGGGACAGTCTAGCTTCACCCCTCCACTTT. Translated: CASSLRDSLASPLHF.

The chain links TRBV6-6 to TRBJ1-1, with 9 bases aligning to TRBD1. V lost 6 bases to trimming and J lost 5 bases; unmatched junction nucleotides: 7. In germline, CDR1 is MNHNY, CDR2 SVGAGI (reference sequence). The CDR3 has 14 amino acids. The CDR3, as DNA: TGTGCCAGCAGCCGAGGGACAGGGAGTACTGAAGCTTTCTTT. Translated: CASSRGTGSTEAFF.

The chain carries TRBV29-1 and TRBJ1-1; the match to TRBD1 covers 7 bases. J was trimmed by 1 base and V by 7 bases; bases with no gene match: 6. Germline V gene lookup returns CDR1 SQVTM and CDR2 ANQGSEA. CDR3 length equals 13 residues. The CDR3 nucleotides are TGCAGCGCCAGTCGGACAGGGAACACTGAAGCTTTCTTT. Residues: CSASRTGNTEAFF.

The CDR3 loop reads CASSLQAGGDTGELFF. CDR3 sequence (DNA): TGTGCCAGCAGTTTGCAAGCGGGAGGGGACACCGGGGAGCTGTTTTTT. The chain has TRBV6-2 or TRBV6-3 and TRBJ2-2, with 10 nucleotides matching TRBD2. With V trimmed by 4 bases and J by 3 bases, 5 bases remained unmatched. CDR1 and CDR2 from the germline V gene are MNHEY and SVGEGT. The CDR3 totals 16 residues.

The CDR3 protein is CASSTLGSGANVLTF. As DNA, the CDR3 is TGTGCCAGCAGCACACTAGGGTCTGGGGCCAACGTCCTGACTTTC. The J gene is TRBJ2-6, the V gene TRBV9; tentatively, D is TRBD2 (5 bases). Looked up from germline, CDR1 is SGDLS and CDR2 is YYNGEE. Trimming left V 4 bases short and J 1 base short, with 9 bases between. This CDR3 is 15 amino acids long.

V is TRBV6-6 and J is TRBJ1-2; D is perhaps TRBD1 (5 bases). The V end was cut by 6 bases, the J end by 5 bases, with 16 bases between. The CDR3 consists of 14 residues. The germline V gene encodes CDR1 MNHNY and CDR2 SVGAGI (reference sequence). The CDR3 region has the DNA TGTGCCAGCAGCCCCGCGGCGGGGGGTTATGGCTACACCTTC. Amino acid sequence: CASSPAAGGYGYTF.

The V gene is TRBV7-9, the J gene TRBJ1-2; D possibly corresponds to TRBD1 (5 bases). The germline gives CDR1 SEHNR, CDR2 FQNEAQ (reference sequence). The V end was cut by 5 bases, the J end by 3 bases, with 10 bases between. This CDR3 contains 13 residues. The CDR3 DNA reads as TGTGCCAGCAGCACGGCGGGGCACTATGGCTACACCTTC. It encodes CASSTAGHYGYTF.

This chain links TRBV5-1 with TRBJ1-6; a possible D gene is TRBD1 (6 bases). The germline gives CDR1 SGHRS, CDR2 YFSETQ. Trimming left V 2 bases short and J 6 bases short, with 15 bases between. This CDR3 has 16 residues. The CDR3 sequence: CASSLQGPDLNSPLHF. The CDR3 DNA reads as TGCGCCAGCAGCTTACAGGGCCCCGACCTTAATTCACCCCTCCACTTT. The full variable domain, rest sourced from reference TRBV5-1 and TRBJ1-6, is KAGVTQTPRYLIKTRGQQVTLSCSPISGHRSVSWYQQTPGQGLQFLFEYFSETQRNKGNFPGRFSGRQFSNSRSEMNVSTLELGDSALYLCASSLQGPDLNSPLHFGNGTRLTVT.

This rearrangement joins TRBV7-9 to TRBJ1-1, with D unclear. Germline assignment: CDR1 SEHNR and CDR2 FQNEAQ (reference sequence). The CDR3 runs to 13 residues. Trimming pared 1 base from V and 1 base from J, leaving 4 bases between. DNA for the CDR3: TGTGCCAGCAGCTTAGAGAGGAACACTGAAGCTTTCTTT. This sequence encodes CASSLERNTEAFF.

This clone was recorded once. This chain links TRBV30 with TRBJ2-2; 15 nucleotides agree with TRBD2. The CDR3 sequence is 18 residues long. Germline V gene lookup returns CDR1 GTSNPN and CDR2 SVGIG (reference sequence). The junction had 7 bases not matched to a gene; V was cut back by 4 bases and J by 1 base. In nucleotides, the CDR3 is TGTGCCTGGACCCCGGGACTAGCGGGGGGTTTGAACACCGGGGAGCTGTTTTTT. Residues: CAWTPGLAGGLNTGELFF.

The chain recombines TRBV9 with TRBJ2-5; 10 bases are a match to TRBD2. V dropped 4 bases and J dropped 2; count of bases not matched to a gene: 5. CDR3 length: 15 amino acids. CDR1 is SGDLS, CDR2 YYNGEE, per germline. CDR3 nucleotides: TGTGCCAGCAGCTCCCAGCGGGGGGGACAAGAGACCCAGTACTTC. Translation gives CASSSQRGGQETQYF. Variable domain in full (rest from reference TRBV9 and TRBJ2-5): DSGVTQTPKHLITATGQRVTLRCSPRSGDLSVYWYQQSLDQGLQFLIQYYNGEERAKGNILERFSAQQFPDLHSELNLSSLELGDSALYFCASSSQRGGQETQYFGPGTRLLVL.

For the CDR3, the DNA is TGTGCCAGCAGCTTTACAGGGGGCGCGACTGGTCAGCCCCAGCATTTT. This encodes CASSFTGGATGQPQHF. V is TRBV7-2 and J is TRBJ1-5; 9 bases align to TRBD1. V lost 3 bases, J lost 6 bases, and 9 bases stayed unmatched. The CDR3 is 16 residues long. Germline V gives CDR1 SGHTA, CDR2 FQGNSA.

The chain is built from TRBV6-2 or TRBV6-3 and TRBJ2-3; 7 nucleotides line up with TRBD2. CDR1 and CDR2 (germline): MNHEY, SVGEGT. Losses at the gene ends were 4 bases for V and 2 bases for J; bases not matched to a gene: 9. The CDR3 sequence is 16 residues long. The CDR3: CASSSRASGLTDTQYF. CDR3 in DNA: TGTGCCAGCAGTTCCCGAGCTAGCGGACTCACAGATACGCAGTATTTT.